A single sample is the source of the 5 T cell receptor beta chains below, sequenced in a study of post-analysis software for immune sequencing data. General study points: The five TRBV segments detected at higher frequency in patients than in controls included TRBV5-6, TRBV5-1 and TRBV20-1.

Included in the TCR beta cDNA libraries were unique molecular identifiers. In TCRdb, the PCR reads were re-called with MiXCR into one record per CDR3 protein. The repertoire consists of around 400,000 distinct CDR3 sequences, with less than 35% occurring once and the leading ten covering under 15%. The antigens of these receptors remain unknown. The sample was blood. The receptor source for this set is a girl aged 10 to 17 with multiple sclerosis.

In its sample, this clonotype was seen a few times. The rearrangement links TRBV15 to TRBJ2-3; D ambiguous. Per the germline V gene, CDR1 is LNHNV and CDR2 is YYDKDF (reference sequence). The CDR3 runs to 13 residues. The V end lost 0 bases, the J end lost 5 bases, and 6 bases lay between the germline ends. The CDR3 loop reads CATSRDQRDTQYF. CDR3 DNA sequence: TGTGCCACCAGCAGAGATCAGAGAGATACGCAGTATTTT.

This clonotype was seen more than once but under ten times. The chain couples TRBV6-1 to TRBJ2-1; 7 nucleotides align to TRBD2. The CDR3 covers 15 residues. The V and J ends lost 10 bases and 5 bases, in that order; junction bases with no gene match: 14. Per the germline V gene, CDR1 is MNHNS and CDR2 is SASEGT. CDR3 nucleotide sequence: TGTGCCACAAACCGTCGGTCCGGGGGGAACAATGAGCAGTTCTTC. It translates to CATNRRSGGNNEQFF.

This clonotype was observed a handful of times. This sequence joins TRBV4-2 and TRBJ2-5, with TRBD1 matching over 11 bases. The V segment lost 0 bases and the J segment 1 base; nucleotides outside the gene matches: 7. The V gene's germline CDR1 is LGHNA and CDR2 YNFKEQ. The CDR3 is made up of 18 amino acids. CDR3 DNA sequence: TGTGCCAGCAGCCAAGATCGCCCCGGACAGGGGGCCCAAGAGACCCAGTACTTC. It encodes CASSQDRPGQGAQETQYF.

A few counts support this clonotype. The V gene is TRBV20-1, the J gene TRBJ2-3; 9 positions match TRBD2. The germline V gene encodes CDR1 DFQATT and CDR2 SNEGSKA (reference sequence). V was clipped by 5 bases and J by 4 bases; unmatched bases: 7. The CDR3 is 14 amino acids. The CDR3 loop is CSARTSDSPDTQYF. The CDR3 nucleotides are TGCAGTGCTCGGACTAGCGATAGTCCAGATACGCAGTATTTT.

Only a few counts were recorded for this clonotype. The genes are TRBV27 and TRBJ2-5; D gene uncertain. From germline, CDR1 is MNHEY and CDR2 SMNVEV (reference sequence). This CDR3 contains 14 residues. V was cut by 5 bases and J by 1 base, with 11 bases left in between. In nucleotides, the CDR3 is TGTGCCAGCAGTCGCCGACATATCCAAGAGACCCAGTACTTC. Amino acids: CASSRRHIQETQYF.